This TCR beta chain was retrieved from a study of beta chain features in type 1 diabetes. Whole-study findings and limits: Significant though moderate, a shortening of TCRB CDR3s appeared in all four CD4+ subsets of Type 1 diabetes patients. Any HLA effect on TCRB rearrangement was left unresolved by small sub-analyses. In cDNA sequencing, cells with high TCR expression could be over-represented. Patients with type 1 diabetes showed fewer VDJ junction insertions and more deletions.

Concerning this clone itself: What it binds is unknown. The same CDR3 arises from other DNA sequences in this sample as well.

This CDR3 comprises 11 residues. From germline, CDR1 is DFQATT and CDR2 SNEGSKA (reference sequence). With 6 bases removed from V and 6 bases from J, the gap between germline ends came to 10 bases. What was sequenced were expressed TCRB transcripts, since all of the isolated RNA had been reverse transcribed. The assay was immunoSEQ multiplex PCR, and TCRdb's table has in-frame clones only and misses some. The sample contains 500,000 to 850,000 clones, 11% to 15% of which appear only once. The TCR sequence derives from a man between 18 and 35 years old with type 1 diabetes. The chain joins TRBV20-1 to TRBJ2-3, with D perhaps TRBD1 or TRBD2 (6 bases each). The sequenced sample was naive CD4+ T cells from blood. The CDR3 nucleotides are TGCAGTGCCCGAGGGGGGGATACGCAGTATTTT. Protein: CSARGGDTQYF.